A selection of T cell receptor beta chains follows, all from one sample in a study of blood T cell repertoires in COVID-19. The repertoire was sequenced with immunoSEQ multiplex PCR; TCRdb's copy has only in-frame clones and lacks some. Among about 81,000 clones listed, roughly 89% were seen once. Material: peripheral blood. The receptors originated from a woman older than 75 with active COVID-19. CDR3s include the opening cysteine and the closing phenylalanine or tryptophan. The D gene is left open where the match is weak. Clone size appears in some rows only: once, few, many, or a class for an expanded clone.

clone_size	v_call	d_call	j_call	cdr3_nt	cdr3_aa
once	TRBV28	TRBD2	TRBJ2-7	TGTGCCGCAAAAGGGACTAGCGGGAATGTCGAGCAGTACTTC	CAAKGTSGNVEQYF
.	TRBV16	.	TRBJ1-5	TGTGCCAGCAGCCAAGACAGACAAAGAAGCAATCAGCCCCAGCATTTT	CASSQDRQRSNQPQHF
few	TRBV4-1	.	TRBJ1-6	TGCGCCAGCAGCCAAGGGACAGTCTCTAATTCACCCCTCCACTTT	CASSQGTVSNSPLHF
.	TRBV6-2/TRBV6-3	TRBD2	TRBJ2-7	TGTGCCAGCAGTTACGAGGGACTAGCTGCTACCTACGAGCAGTACTTC	CASSYEGLAATYEQYF
once	TRBV18	.	TRBJ2-3	TGTGCCAGCTCACCACTTTCCTTATTCCAGGGCACAAGTACGCAGTATTTT	CASSPLSLFQGTSTQYF
once	TRBV10-2	.	TRBJ2-5	TGCGCCAGCAGCCCTCTAACAGAGACCCAGTACTTC	CASSPLTETQYF
.	TRBV11-2	TRBD1	TRBJ2-3	TGTGCCAGCAGCCCGGGACAGGGGCTATACACCACAGATACGCAGTATTTT	CASSPGQGLYTTDTQYF
.	TRBV2	.	TRBJ2-1	TGTGCCAGCAGTGCGCCGAGCGGGAATGAGCAGTTCTTC	CASSAPSGNEQFF
.	TRBV19	TRBD1	TRBJ2-1	TGTGCCAGTAGTATTGGGGACAGGGTATACAATGAGCAGTTCTTC	CASSIGDRVYNEQFF
.	TRBV30	.	TRBJ2-2	TGTGCCTGGTCCCACAGGGATACCGGGGAGCTGTTTTTT	CAWSHRDTGELFF
few	TRBV2	TRBD1	TRBJ1-5	TGTGCCAGCAGTGGGACAGGCGGCAATCAGCCCCAGCATTTT	CASSGTGGNQPQHF
.	TRBV18	.	TRBJ1-1	TGTGCCAGCTCACCGGCAGGGAACACTGAAGCTTTCTTT	CASSPAGNTEAFF
few	TRBV2	.	TRBJ2-7	TGTGCCAGCAGGAACAGCTACGAGCAGTACTTC	CASRNSYEQYF
.	TRBV5-4	TRBD2	TRBJ2-2	TGTGCCAGCAGCTTGGAAGAGCGGGAGATCAACACCGGGGAGCTGTTTTTT	CASSLEEREINTGELFF
.	TRBV6-2/TRBV6-3	TRBD1	TRBJ2-2	TGTGCCAGCAGTTACTCGGGGACAGGGTATGCCGGGGAGCTGTTTTTT	CASSYSGTGYAGELFF
.	TRBV19	.	TRBJ2-4	TGTGCCAGTACCAACGGGAGAATCAAAAACATTCAGTACTTC	CASTNGRIKNIQYF
.	TRBV28	TRBD1	TRBJ1-2	TGTGCCAGCAGTTTATCGGCGGCAGGGGGCTATGGCTACACCTTC	CASSLSAAGGYGYTF
.	TRBV19	TRBD2	TRBJ2-3	TGTGCCAGTAGTATGTATTGGACGGGAGGGCAAACAGATACGCAGTATTTT	CASSMYWTGGQTDTQYF
.	TRBV7-9	.	TRBJ2-3	TGTGCCAGCAGCCCCGGGACTTACTCTAGCACAGATACGCAGTATTTT	CASSPGTYSSTDTQYF
once	TRBV7-2	.	TRBJ2-1	TGTGCCAGCAGCTTAGTAAGGAGCTCCTACAATGAGCAGTTCTTC	CASSLVRSSYNEQFF
few	TRBV19	.	TRBJ2-2	TGTGCCAGTAGTATTACAGGGTACACCGGGGAGCTGTTTTTT	CASSITGYTGELFF
.	TRBV28	.	TRBJ1-2	TGTGCCACCTCCCGGGGGGGCTATGGCTACACCTTC	CATSRGGYGYTF
.	TRBV11-2	.	TRBJ2-5	TGTGCCAGCAGCTCAGGAATGGAGACCCAGTACTTC	CASSSGMETQYF
.	TRBV25-1	.	TRBJ2-7	TGTGCCAGCAGTGAATGGCCTAGCATTGGATACTACGAGCAGTACTTC	CASSEWPSIGYYEQYF
.	TRBV9	.	TRBJ1-3	TGTGCCTGGGCTTGTGGCACCATATATTTT	CAWACGTIYF
once	TRBV25-1	.	TRBJ1-1	TGTGCCAGCAGTGAATTACAGGCCAACACTGAAGCTTTCTTT	CASSELQANTEAFF
.	TRBV5-8	.	TRBJ2-5	TGTGCCAGCAGCTTGCTAGCACTACAAGAGACCCAGTACTTC	CASSLLALQETQYF
.	TRBV4-1	TRBD2	TRBJ2-1	TGCGCCAGCAGCCAAAGCGGGACCTACAATGAGCAGTTCTTC	CASSQSGTYNEQFF
.	TRBV5-1	TRBD1	TRBJ1-2	TGCGCCAGCAGCTTGGGATTGGGGACAGCGACTATTGGCTACACCTTC	CASSLGLGTATIGYTF
.	TRBV12-3/TRBV12-4	.	TRBJ1-2	TGTGCCAGCAGTTTGGGGACTGACTATGGCTACACCTTC	CASSLGTDYGYTF